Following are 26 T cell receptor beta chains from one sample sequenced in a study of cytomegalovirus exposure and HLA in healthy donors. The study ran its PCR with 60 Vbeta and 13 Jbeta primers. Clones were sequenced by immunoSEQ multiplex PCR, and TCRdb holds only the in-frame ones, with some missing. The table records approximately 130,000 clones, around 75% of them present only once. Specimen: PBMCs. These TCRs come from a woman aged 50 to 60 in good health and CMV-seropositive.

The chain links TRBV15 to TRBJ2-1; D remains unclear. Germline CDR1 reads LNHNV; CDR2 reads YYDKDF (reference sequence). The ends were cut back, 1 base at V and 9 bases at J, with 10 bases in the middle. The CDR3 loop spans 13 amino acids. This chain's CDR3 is CATSRGSIGEQFF. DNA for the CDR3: TGTGCCACCAGCAGAGGTAGCATCGGTGAGCAGTTCTTC.

This CDR3 reads CAWAGQGRNYGYTF. CDR3 coding DNA: TGTGCCTGGGCCGGACAGGGTAGGAACTATGGCTACACCTTC. V and J are TRBV30 and TRBJ1-2; 8 positions agree with TRBD1. This CDR3 is built from 14 residues. CDR1 is GTSNPN and CDR2 is SVGIG in the germline V gene (reference sequence). V lost 5 bases, J lost 2 bases, and 7 bases stayed unmatched. Complete variable domain (other parts from reference TRBV30 and TRBJ1-2): SQTIHQWPATLVQPVGSPLSLECTVEGTSNPNLYWYRQAAGRGLQLLFYSVGIGQISSEVPQNLSASRPQDRQFILSSKKLLLSDSGFYLCAWAGQGRNYGYTFGSGTRLTVV.

CDR3 nucleotide sequence: TGTGCCAGCAGCGACAGGGGGAAGGGACCCACTGAAGCTTTCTTT. Translated: CASSDRGKGPTEAFF. This sequence joins TRBV7-2 and TRBJ1-1, with 9 bases matching TRBD1. This CDR3 spans 15 amino acids. Germline V gene sequence: CDR1 SGHTA, CDR2 FQGNSA. After removal of 5 bases from V and 4 bases from J, the junction contained 8 bases not matched to a gene.

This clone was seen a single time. The CDR3 sequence: CASSPAGAGGSEQYF. The CDR3 bases are TGTGCCAGCTCACCCGCTGGAGCGGGGGGATCCGAGCAGTACTTC. The chain employs TRBV18 and TRBJ2-7, with 9 bases aligning to TRBD2. This CDR3 region has 15 residues. V shed 3 bases and J 6 bases; nucleotides not matched to a gene: 9. Germline CDR1 is KGHSH and CDR2 is LQKENI.

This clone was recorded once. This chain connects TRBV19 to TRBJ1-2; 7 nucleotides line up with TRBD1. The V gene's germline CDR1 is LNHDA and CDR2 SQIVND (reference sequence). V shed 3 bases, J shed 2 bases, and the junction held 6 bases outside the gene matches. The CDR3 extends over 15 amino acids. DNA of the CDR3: TGTGCCAGTAGTATTGCACAGGGGTCCAACTATGGCTACACCTTC. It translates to CASSIAQGSNYGYTF. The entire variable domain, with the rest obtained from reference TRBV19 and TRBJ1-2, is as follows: DGGITQSPKYLFRKEGQNVTLSCEQNLNHDAMYWYRQDPGQGLRLIYYSQIVNDFQKGDIAEGYSVSREKKESFPLTVTSAQKNPTAFYLCASSIAQGSNYGYTFGSGTRLTVV.

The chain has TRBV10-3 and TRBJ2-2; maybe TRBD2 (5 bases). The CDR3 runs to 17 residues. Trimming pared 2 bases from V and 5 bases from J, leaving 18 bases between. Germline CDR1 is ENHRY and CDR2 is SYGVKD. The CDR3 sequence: CAISELASGTLTGELFF. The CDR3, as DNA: TGTGCCATCAGTGAGCTCGCGAGCGGAACCTTGACCGGGGAGCTGTTTTTT.

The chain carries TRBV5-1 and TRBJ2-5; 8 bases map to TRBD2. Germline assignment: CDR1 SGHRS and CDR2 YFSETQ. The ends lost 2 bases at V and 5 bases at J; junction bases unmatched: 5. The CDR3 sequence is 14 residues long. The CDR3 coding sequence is TGCGCCAGCAGCTTCGGGACTAGTTCTGAGACCCAGTACTTC. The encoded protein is CASSFGTSSETQYF.

This chain's CDR3 is CASFRTSETDTQYF. The CDR3 DNA reads as TGCGCCAGCTTCCGGACTAGCGAGACAGATACGCAGTATTTT. V is TRBV5-1 and J is TRBJ2-3, with 9 bases lining up with TRBD2. There are 14 residues in the CDR3. The V gene end was trimmed by 7 bases and the J gene end by 3 bases; junction bases not matched to a gene: 6. Looked up from germline, CDR1 is SGHRS and CDR2 is YFSETQ. The full variable domain, completed using reference TRBV5-1 and TRBJ2-3, is KAGVTQTPRYLIKTRGQQVTLSCSPISGHRSVSWYQQTPGQGLQFLFEYFSETQRNKGNFPGRFSGRQFSNSRSEMNVSTLELGDSALYLCASFRTSETDTQYFGPGTRLTVL.

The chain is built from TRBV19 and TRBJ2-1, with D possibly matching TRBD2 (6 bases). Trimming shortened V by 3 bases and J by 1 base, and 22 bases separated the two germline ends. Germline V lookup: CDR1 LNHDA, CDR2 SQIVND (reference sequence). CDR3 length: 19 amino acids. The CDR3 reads CASSMGGRPWRNSYNEQFF. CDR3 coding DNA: TGTGCCAGTAGTATGGGTGGGAGGCCCTGGAGAAATTCCTACAATGAGCAGTTCTTC.

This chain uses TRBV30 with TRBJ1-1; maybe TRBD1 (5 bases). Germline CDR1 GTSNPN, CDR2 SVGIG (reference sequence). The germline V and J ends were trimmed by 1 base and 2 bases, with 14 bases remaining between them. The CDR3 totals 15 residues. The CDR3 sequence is CAWSGQIARNTEAFF. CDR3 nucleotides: TGTGCCTGGAGTGGACAGATAGCAAGAAACACTGAAGCTTTCTTT.

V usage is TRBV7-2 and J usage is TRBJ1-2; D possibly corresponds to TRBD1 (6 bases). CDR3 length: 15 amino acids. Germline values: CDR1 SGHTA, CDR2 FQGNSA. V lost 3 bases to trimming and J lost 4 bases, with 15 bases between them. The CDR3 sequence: CASSFPGALSYGYTF. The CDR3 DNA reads TGTGCCAGCAGCTTCCCAGGGGCGCTTAGCTATGGCTACACCTTC.

The CDR3 nucleotides read TGTGCTAGTGGTGCACCCCGGACAGGGGGAGAAAAACTGTTTTTT. Translation: CASGAPRTGGEKLFF. The chain carries TRBV12-5 and TRBJ1-4, with 10 bases that match TRBD1. V shed 5 bases, J shed 8 bases, and the junction held 8 bases outside the gene matches. Germline lookup yields CDR1 LGHNT and CDR2 FRNRAP. There are 15 residues in the CDR3.

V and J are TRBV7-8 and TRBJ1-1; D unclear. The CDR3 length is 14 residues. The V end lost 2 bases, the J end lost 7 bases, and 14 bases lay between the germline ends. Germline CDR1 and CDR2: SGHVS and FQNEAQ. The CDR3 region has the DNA TGTGCCAGCAGCTTAAACCCCGTCGGCGGTGAAGCTTTCTTT. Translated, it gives CASSLNPVGGEAFF.

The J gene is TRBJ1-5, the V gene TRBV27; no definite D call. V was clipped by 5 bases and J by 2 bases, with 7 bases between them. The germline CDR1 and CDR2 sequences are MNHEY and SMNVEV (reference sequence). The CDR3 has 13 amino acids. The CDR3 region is CASSHAGNQPQHF. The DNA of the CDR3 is TGTGCCAGCAGTCACGCAGGCAATCAGCCCCAGCATTTT.

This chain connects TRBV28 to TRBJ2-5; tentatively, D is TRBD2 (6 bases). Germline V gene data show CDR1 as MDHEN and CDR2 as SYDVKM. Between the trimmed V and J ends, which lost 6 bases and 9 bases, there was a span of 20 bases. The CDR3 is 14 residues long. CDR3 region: CASSPLQGVAAQYF. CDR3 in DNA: TGTGCCAGCAGCCCCTTGCAGGGCGTAGCGGCCCAGTACTTC.

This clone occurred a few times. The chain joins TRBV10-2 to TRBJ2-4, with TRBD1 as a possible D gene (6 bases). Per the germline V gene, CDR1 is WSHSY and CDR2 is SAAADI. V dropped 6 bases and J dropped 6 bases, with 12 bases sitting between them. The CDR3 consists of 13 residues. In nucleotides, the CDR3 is TGCGCCAGCAGAGGTGTAGGGGGAAACATTCAGTACTTC. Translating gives CASRGVGGNIQYF.

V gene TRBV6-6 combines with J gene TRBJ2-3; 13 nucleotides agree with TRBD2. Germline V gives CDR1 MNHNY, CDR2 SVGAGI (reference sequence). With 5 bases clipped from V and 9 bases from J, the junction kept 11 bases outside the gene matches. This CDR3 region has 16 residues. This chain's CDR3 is CASSPPTSGGLRTQYF. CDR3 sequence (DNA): TGTGCCAGCAGTCCCCCGACTAGCGGGGGGCTGAGGACGCAGTATTTT.

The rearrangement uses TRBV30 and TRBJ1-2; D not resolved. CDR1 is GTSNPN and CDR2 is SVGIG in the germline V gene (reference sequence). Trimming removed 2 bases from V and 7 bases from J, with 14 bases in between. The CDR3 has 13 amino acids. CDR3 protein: CAWSPRGGLGYTF. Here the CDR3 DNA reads TGTGCCTGGAGTCCCCGAGGAGGGCTTGGCTACACCTTC.

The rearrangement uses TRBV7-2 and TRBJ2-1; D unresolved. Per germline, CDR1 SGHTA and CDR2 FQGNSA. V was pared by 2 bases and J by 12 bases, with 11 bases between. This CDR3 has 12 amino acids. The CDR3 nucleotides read TGTGCCAGCAGCTTACCATCCTCGGGGCAGTTCTTC. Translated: CASSLPSSGQFF. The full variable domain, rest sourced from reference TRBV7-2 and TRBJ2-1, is GAGVSQSPSNKVTEKGKDVELRCDPISGHTALYWYRQSLGQGLEFLIYFQGNSAPDKSGLPSDRFSAERTGGSVSTLTIQRTQQEDSAVYLCASSLPSSGQFFGPGTRLTVL.

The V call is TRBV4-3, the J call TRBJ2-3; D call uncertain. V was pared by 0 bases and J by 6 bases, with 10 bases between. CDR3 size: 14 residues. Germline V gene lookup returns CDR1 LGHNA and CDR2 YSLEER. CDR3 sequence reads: CASSQDRAGDTQYF. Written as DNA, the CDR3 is TGCGCCAGCAGCCAAGATCGAGCAGGCGATACGCAGTATTTT.

CDR3 DNA sequence: TGCGCCAGCAGCCTCGAACTAGCGGGACCGTACACAGATACGCAGTATTTT. This codes for CASSLELAGPYTDTQYF. The gene calls are TRBV5-1 and TRBJ2-3, with 10 bases lining up with TRBD2. In germline, CDR1 is SGHRS, CDR2 YFSETQ. The CDR3 runs 17 residues. V shed 4 bases, J shed 2 bases, and the junction held 10 bases outside the gene matches.

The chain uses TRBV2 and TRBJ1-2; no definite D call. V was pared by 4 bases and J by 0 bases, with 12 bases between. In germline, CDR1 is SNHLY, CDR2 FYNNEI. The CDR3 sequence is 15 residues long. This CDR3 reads CASSGGGFANYGYTF. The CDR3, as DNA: TGTGCCAGCAGTGGGGGAGGATTTGCTAACTATGGCTACACCTTC.

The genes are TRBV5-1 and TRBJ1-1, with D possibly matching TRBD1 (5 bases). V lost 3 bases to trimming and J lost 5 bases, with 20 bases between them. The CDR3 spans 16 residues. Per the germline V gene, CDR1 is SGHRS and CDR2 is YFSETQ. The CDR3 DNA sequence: TGCGCCAGCAGCTGGGACCGTGAGGCGGGGTGGACTGAAGCTTTCTTT. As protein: CASSWDREAGWTEAFF.

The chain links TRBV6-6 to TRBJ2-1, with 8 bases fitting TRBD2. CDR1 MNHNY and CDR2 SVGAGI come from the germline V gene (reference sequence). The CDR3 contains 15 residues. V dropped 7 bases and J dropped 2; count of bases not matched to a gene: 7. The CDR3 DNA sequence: TGTGCCAGCATTCCGGGGGGGGGCGCCTACAATGAGCAGTTCTTC. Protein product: CASIPGGGAYNEQFF.

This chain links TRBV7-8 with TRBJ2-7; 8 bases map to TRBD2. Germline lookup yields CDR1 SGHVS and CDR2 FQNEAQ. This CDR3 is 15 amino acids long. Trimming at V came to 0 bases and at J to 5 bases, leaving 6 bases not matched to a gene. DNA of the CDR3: TGTGCCAGCAGCTTAGCGGTAGCGGGGATCGACGAGCAGTACTTC. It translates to CASSLAVAGIDEQYF.

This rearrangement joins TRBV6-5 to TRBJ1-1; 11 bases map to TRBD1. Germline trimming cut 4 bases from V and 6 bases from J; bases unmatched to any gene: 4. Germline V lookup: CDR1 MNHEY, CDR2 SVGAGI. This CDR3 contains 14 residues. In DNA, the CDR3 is TGTGCCAGCAGTTGGGGACAGGGGGACGCTGAAGCTTTCTTT. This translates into CASSWGQGDAEAFF.